The rows below give T cell receptor beta chains drawn from one sample of a study of shared clonotypes between healthy human individuals. The table came from immunoSEQ multiplex PCR; TCRdb's copy has only in-frame clones and leaves some out. The table includes almost 700,000 clones, around 92% detected once. The sample taken for sequencing was naive CD8+ T cells sorted from blood. The source is a man aged 30 to 45 in good health. Both conserved end residues are part of each CDR3. Fields, in order: V gene, J gene, CDR3 protein.

V gene: TRBV27
J gene: TRBJ2-3
CDR3 protein: CASINGHTDTQYF

V gene: TRBV2
J gene: TRBJ2-7
CDR3 protein: CASRMGLADTYEQYF

V gene: TRBV7-9
J gene: TRBJ2-1
CDR3 protein: CASSLLTGGYGNEQFF

V gene: TRBV29-1
J gene: TRBJ2-1
CDR3 protein: CSALAGVGNEQFF

V gene: TRBV5-6
J gene: TRBJ2-2
CDR3 protein: CASSLALAGTAGELFF

V gene: TRBV5-6
J gene: TRBJ2-1
CDR3 protein: CASSLSSYNEQFF

V gene: TRBV25-1
J gene: TRBJ2-3
CDR3 protein: CASSDFSTQYF

V gene: TRBV11-2
J gene: TRBJ2-7
CDR3 protein: CASSLVQGVYEQYF

V gene: TRBV7-8
J gene: TRBJ2-7
CDR3 protein: CASSFPGLADEQYF

V gene: TRBV28
J gene: TRBJ2-7
CDR3 protein: CASSSPGDSNRHEQYF

V gene: TRBV7-3
J gene: TRBJ2-7
CDR3 protein: CARNRGAHF

V gene: TRBV6-1
J gene: TRBJ2-5
CDR3 protein: CASSDTILQETQYF

V gene: TRBV2
J gene: TRBJ2-3
CDR3 protein: CASSPSLAGEGPDTQYF

V gene: TRBV7-6
J gene: TRBJ2-7
CDR3 protein: CASREADDYEQYF